This passage covers 26 T cell receptor beta chains from one sample sequenced in a study of response to subunit inactivated influenza vaccine. TCRdb reanalysed the RT-PCR reads using MiXCR and keeps one entry per CDR3 protein. This table has about 500,000 distinct CDR3 sequences, about 17% appearing once. The sample in question was CD4+ T cells sorted from PBMCs, obtained around 25 months after vaccination. These receptors were collected from a man between 50 and 69 years old who received an inactivated influenza vaccine.

This clonotype has just a few counts. This rearrangement joins TRBV6-1 to TRBJ2-1; 9 nucleotides match TRBD2. V shed 7 bases, J shed 1 base, and the junction held 8 bases outside the gene matches. Germline lookup yields CDR1 MNHNS and CDR2 SASEGT. CDR3 length: 16 amino acids. The CDR3 reads CASKRSGGLSYNEQFF. In DNA, the CDR3 is TGTGCCAGCAAGAGGAGCGGGGGGCTATCCTACAATGAGCAGTTCTTC.

The chain is built from TRBV2 and TRBJ2-5, with D unresolved. The germline V gene has CDR1 SNHLY and CDR2 FYNNEI. The CDR3 has 12 amino acids. V lost 8 bases, J lost 4 bases, and 11 bases lay in between. The CDR3 DNA follows: TGTGCCAGCCGGTCGGCCTCAGAGACCCAGTACTTC. It specifies CASRSASETQYF. Full variable domain (outside the CDR3, taken from reference TRBV2 and TRBJ2-5): EPEVTQTPSHQVTQMGQEVILRCVPISNHLYFYWYRQILGQKVEFLVSFYNNEISEKSEIFDDQFSVERPDGSNFTLKIRSTKLEDSAMYFCASRSASETQYFGPGTRLLVL.

The CDR3 here is CASHVFGAGELFF. The DNA of the CDR3 is TGTGCCAGTCACGTTTTTGGTGCCGGGGAGCTGTTTTTT. J is TRBJ2-2 and V is TRBV12-3 or TRBV12-4; no clear D gene. The CDR3 length is 13 residues. Trimming stripped 9 bases from V and 6 bases from J, with 14 bases between.

This chain's CDR3 is CASSQELRADEQYF. In nucleotides, the CDR3 is TGTGCCAGCAGCCAAGAACTTAGAGCGGACGAGCAGTACTTC. The chain couples TRBV3-1 to TRBJ2-7; a weak D match, TRBD2 (5 bases). This CDR3 is built from 14 residues. CDR1 is LGHDT and CDR2 is YNNKEL in the germline V gene (reference sequence). The germline V and J ends were trimmed by 0 bases and 5 bases, with 11 bases remaining between them.

There are many counts of this clonotype. V usage is TRBV12-3 or TRBV12-4 and J usage is TRBJ1-1; no definite D call. The CDR3 is 14 residues long. Trimming cost V 3 bases and J 4 bases, with 12 bases left between them. This chain's CDR3 is CASSFRGASTEAFF. The CDR3 bases are TGTGCCAGCAGTTTTCGGGGAGCTTCCACTGAAGCTTTCTTT.

The table lists this clonotype with a few counts. The chain couples TRBV9 to TRBJ1-3; D is possibly TRBD1 (6 bases). The length of the CDR3 is 15 residues. Looked up from germline, CDR1 is SGDLS and CDR2 is YYNGEE. V lost 4 bases, J lost 3 bases, and 14 bases lay in between. The CDR3 DNA reads as TGTGCCAGCAGCCCTAGTGGGGGGCTTGGAAACACCATATATTTT. As protein: CASSPSGGLGNTIYF.

V is TRBV7-2 and J is TRBJ2-1, with TRBD1 matching 7 bases. Unmatched junction bases numbered 4, after V lost 1 base and J lost 10 bases. The length of the CDR3 is 13 residues. In germline, CDR1 is SGHTA, CDR2 FQGNSA. CDR3 DNA sequence: TGTGCCAGCAGCTTAGGACAGGGCAGGGAGCAGTTCTTC. Protein sequence: CASSLGQGREQFF.

This clonotype has just a few counts. This chain connects TRBV12-3 or TRBV12-4 to TRBJ2-1; TRBD2 matches 12 bases. The V gene end was trimmed by 0 bases and the J gene end by 6 bases; junction bases not matched to a gene: 0. The CDR3 covers 15 residues. The CDR3 protein is CASSLAGLAGNEQFF. CDR3 nucleotide sequence: TGTGCCAGCAGTTTAGCGGGACTAGCGGGCAATGAGCAGTTCTTC.

V usage is TRBV19 and J usage is TRBJ2-3; possibly TRBD1 for D (5 bases). The CDR3 consists of 15 residues. The V and J ends lost 4 bases and 5 bases respectively, with 16 bases between them. Germline V lookup: CDR1 LNHDA, CDR2 SQIVND (reference sequence). CDR3 protein: CASSTLGQGLDTQYF. CDR3 in DNA: TGTGCCAGTAGTACACTTGGACAAGGTTTAGATACGCAGTATTTT.

V and J are TRBV15 and TRBJ2-7, with 11 bases that match TRBD2. In germline, CDR1 is LNHNV, CDR2 YYDKDF (reference sequence). The ends lost 1 base at V and 0 bases at J; junction bases unmatched: 2. This CDR3 is built from 16 residues. This CDR3 reads CATSRGTSGSSYEQYF. The CDR3 coding sequence is TGTGCCACCAGCAGAGGTACTAGCGGGAGCTCCTACGAGCAGTACTTC. Together with reference TRBV15 and TRBJ2-7, the CDR3 gives the full variable domain: DAMVIQNPRYQVTQFGKPVTLSCSQTLNHNVMYWYQQKSSQAPKLLFHYYDKDFNNEADTPDNFQSRRPNTSFCFLDIRSPGLGDTAMYLCATSRGTSGSSYEQYFGPGTRLTVT.

The gene calls are TRBV19 and TRBJ1-1, with 7 bases identical to TRBD1. This CDR3 comprises 14 residues. Looked up from germline, CDR1 is LNHDA and CDR2 is SQIVND (reference sequence). V shed 5 bases and J 7 bases; nucleotides not matched to a gene: 10. DNA for the CDR3: TGTGCCAGTAGTGTCCAGGGACAGAGGATTGAAGCTTTCTTT. It translates to CASSVQGQRIEAFF.

The V and J genes are TRBV27 and TRBJ2-3; D may be TRBD1 (5 bases). V was shortened by 5 bases and J by 0 bases, with 15 bases between the two germline ends. CDR1 MNHEY and CDR2 SMNVEV come from the germline V gene (reference sequence). This CDR3 comprises 16 residues. The CDR3 loop reads CASSPRLRVSTDTQYF. The CDR3, as DNA: TGTGCCAGCAGTCCTCGTCTCAGGGTCAGCACAGATACGCAGTATTTT.

The chain joins TRBV5-1 to TRBJ2-7; TRBD1 might be the D (6 bases). CDR3 length equals 16 residues. Germline CDR1 reads SGHRS; CDR2 reads YFSETQ. Trimming stripped 1 base from V and 7 bases from J, with 21 bases between. This CDR3 is CASSLQWRTAPSEQYF. The CDR3 nucleotides are TGCGCCAGCAGCTTGCAGTGGCGGACAGCCCCCAGTGAGCAGTACTTC. The variable domain in full, with the rest retrieved from reference TRBV5-1 and TRBJ2-7, is KAGVTQTPRYLIKTRGQQVTLSCSPISGHRSVSWYQQTPGQGLQFLFEYFSETQRNKGNFPGRFSGRQFSNSRSEMNVSTLELGDSALYLCASSLQWRTAPSEQYFGPGTRLTVT.

This clonotype turned up a few times. The V gene is TRBV11-2, the J gene TRBJ2-3, with 8 bases that match TRBD2. The CDR3 has 17 amino acids. In germline, CDR1 is SGHAT, CDR2 FQNNGV. With V trimmed by 6 bases and J by 4 bases, 15 bases remained unmatched. DNA of the CDR3: TGTGCCAGCAGAAAAAGGGGAGCGGGAGCGTTCCCAGATACGCAGTATTTT. Its protein is CASRKRGAGAFPDTQYF.

This clonotype was seen more than once but under ten times. J is TRBJ2-7 and V is TRBV5-1; the match to TRBD2 covers 13 bases. J lost 1 base, V lost 4 bases, and 11 bases had no gene match. The CDR3 has 18 amino acids. Germline V gene sequence: CDR1 SGHRS, CDR2 YFSETQ. For the CDR3, the DNA is TGCGCCAGCAGCCAAGGGACTAGCGGGGCATCCAATTCCTACGAGCAGTACTTC. This gives the protein CASSQGTSGASNSYEQYF. Full variable domain (rest looked up from reference TRBV5-1 and TRBJ2-7): KAGVTQTPRYLIKTRGQQVTLSCSPISGHRSVSWYQQTPGQGLQFLFEYFSETQRNKGNFPGRFSGRQFSNSRSEMNVSTLELGDSALYLCASSQGTSGASNSYEQYFGPGTRLTVT.

This clonotype was seen more than once but under ten times. The rearrangement joins TRBV6-2 or TRBV6-3 to TRBJ2-2, with D maybe TRBD1 (6 bases). V lost 8 bases, J lost 1 base, and 11 bases lay in between. CDR1 MNHEY and CDR2 SVGEGT come from the germline V gene. The CDR3 is 14 residues long. DNA for the CDR3: TGTGCCAGCGGGCGACAGGTGAACACCGGGGAGCTGTTTTTT. Protein: CASGRQVNTGELFF.

The rearrangement links TRBV18 to TRBJ2-3, with D unclear. Germline V lookup: CDR1 KGHSH, CDR2 LQKENI. The CDR3 is made up of 13 amino acids. V lost 0 bases and J lost 6, with 7 bases in between. The CDR3 nucleotides are TGTGCCAGCTCACCACCATTTATGGATACGCAGTATTTT. Encoded protein: CASSPPFMDTQYF.

This clonotype was counted a few times. The V call is TRBV7-3, the J call TRBJ2-1; 7 nucleotides line up with TRBD1. Germline V gene data show CDR1 as SGHTA and CDR2 as FQGTGA. The CDR3 extends over 16 amino acids. The J segment lost 6 bases and the V segment lost 5 bases, leaving 13 bases of the junction unmatched. CDR3 nucleotide sequence: TGTGCCAGCAGCCCCGGGCCTTTACAGGGGTTCAATGAGCAGTTCTTC. Residues: CASSPGPLQGFNEQFF.

This clonotype was counted ten times or more. The chain joins TRBV29-1 to TRBJ2-7; TRBD2 matches at 7 bases. Germline values: CDR1 SQVTM, CDR2 ANQGSEA. This CDR3 is built from 12 residues. V dropped 4 bases and J dropped 2; count of bases not matched to a gene: 2. CDR3 sequence (DNA): TGCAGCGTTGGGGAGGGGCCCTACGAGCAGTACTTC. It specifies CSVGEGPYEQYF.

Many counts were recorded for this clonotype. J is TRBJ2-3 and V is TRBV10-3, with D possibly matching TRBD1 (6 bases). Per germline, CDR1 ENHRY and CDR2 SYGVKD. The ends were cut back, 6 bases at V and 5 bases at J, with 15 bases in the middle. The CDR3 runs to 14 residues. The CDR3 DNA reads as TGTGCCATCAGGCCCACAGGGAAAGGAGATACGCAGTATTTT. This gives the protein CAIRPTGKGDTQYF.

This clonotype has more than one count but fewer than ten. V and J are TRBV12-3 or TRBV12-4 and TRBJ1-2; D gene ambiguous. The CDR3 loop spans 11 amino acids. V shed 7 bases and J shed 4 bases, with 7 bases lying between them. This CDR3 reads CASNRLYGYTF. Written as DNA, the CDR3 is TGTGCCAGCAACCGCCTCTATGGCTACACCTTC.

The chain recombines TRBV10-3 with TRBJ2-7; tentatively, D is TRBD1 or TRBD2 (5 bases each). CDR3 length equals 13 residues. V lost 10 bases, J lost 1 base, and 14 bases lay in between. Germline V gives CDR1 ENHRY, CDR2 SYGVKD. The CDR3 loop is CATGAVPSYEQYF. In DNA, the CDR3 is TGTGCCACCGGGGCAGTCCCTTCCTACGAGCAGTACTTC.

The chain is built from TRBV25-1 and TRBJ1-4; D gene ambiguous. Between the trimmed V and J ends, which lost 1 base and 7 bases, there was a span of 13 bases. Germline loops: CDR1 MGHDK, CDR2 SYGVNS. The CDR3 is 15 amino acids. The CDR3 spells CASSEWSLLGEKLFF. The CDR3 DNA reads as TGTGCCAGCAGTGAATGGAGCCTCCTGGGTGAAAAACTGTTTTTT.

The chain carries TRBV2 and TRBJ2-7; D is possibly TRBD2 (6 bases). Germline V gene sequence: CDR1 SNHLY, CDR2 FYNNEI. V gave up 6 bases and J gave up 7 bases, with 10 bases separating them. CDR3 size: 11 residues. CDR3 region: CASRGEEEQYF. DNA for the CDR3: TGTGCCAGCAGGGGGGAGGAAGAGCAGTACTTC.

This clonotype was seen many times. The chain uses TRBV20-1 and TRBJ2-1, with 7 bases that match TRBD2. Germline V lookup: CDR1 DFQATT, CDR2 SNEGSKA (reference sequence). Trimming at V came to 6 bases and at J to 5 bases, leaving 10 bases not matched to a gene. This CDR3 has 14 residues. The CDR3 DNA follows: TGCAGTGCCCCCCCGGGGGGACGAGACAATGAGCAGTTCTTC. It yields the protein CSAPPGGRDNEQFF.

In this sample, this clonotype turned up many times. The chain joins TRBV12-3 or TRBV12-4 to TRBJ2-1, with 12 bases matching TRBD2. The ends lost 6 bases at V and 0 bases at J; junction bases unmatched: 18. The CDR3 consists of 21 residues. CDR3 nucleotides: TGTGCCAGCAGGTCAGCCCCCGGGACTAGCGGGCCACGGAGCTCCTACAATGAGCAGTTCTTC. This gives the protein CASRSAPGTSGPRSSYNEQFF.